Each of the 13 T cell receptor beta chains below was sequenced from the same sample in a study of cytomegalovirus exposure and HLA in healthy donors. The data were produced by immunoSEQ multiplex PCR, yet TCRdb's version contains in-frame clones alone and is incomplete. The table includes more than 150,000 clones, about four fifths detected once. Specimen: PBMCs. The receptors stem from a woman under 30 in good health and CMV-seropositive.

This chain uses TRBV4-1 with TRBJ1-1; D remains unclear. V was clipped by 4 bases and J by 1 base, with 16 bases between them. The CDR3 spans 16 residues. Per the germline V gene, CDR1 is MGHRA and CDR2 is YSYEKL. The CDR3, as DNA: TGCGCCAGCAGCCCGATCGGAAGGCGGAAGAACACTGAAGCTTTCTTT. Translating gives CASSPIGRRKNTEAFF.

The rearrangement links TRBV6-8 to TRBJ1-1, with D perhaps TRBD1 (5 bases). The germline gives CDR1 MNHGY, CDR2 SAAAGT. The CDR3 loop spans 14 amino acids. V was pared by 5 bases and J by 5 bases, with 15 bases between. The CDR3 region is CASSQYRGRTEAFF. In DNA form, the CDR3 reads TGTGCCAGCAGTCAGTATAGGGGTAGAACTGAAGCTTTCTTT.

The CDR3 nucleotides read TGTGCCAGCAGCGCAGAAACCGGGGGGGCATTCATAGATACGCAGTATTTT. Protein: CASSAETGGAFIDTQYF. The chain joins TRBV5-4 to TRBJ2-3, with 8 positions matching TRBD2. The V gene's germline CDR1 is SGHNT and CDR2 YYREEE (reference sequence). The ends lost 4 bases at V and 5 bases at J; junction bases unmatched: 15. This CDR3 has 17 amino acids.

J is TRBJ2-2 and V is TRBV4-3; TRBD2 matches 8 bases. This CDR3 has 15 residues. Trimming cost V 3 bases and J 8 bases; bases outside gene matches: 8. Germline values: CDR1 LGHNA, CDR2 YSLEER. Here the CDR3 DNA reads TGCGCCAGCAGCCAGGGCGATAGCGGGGTTGGGGAGCTGTTTTTT. Encoded protein: CASSQGDSGVGELFF.

This sequence joins TRBV7-2 and TRBJ1-2, with a weak D call TRBD1 (6 bases). From germline, CDR1 is SGHTA and CDR2 FQGNSA. The CDR3 loop spans 14 amino acids. The V end lost 7 bases, the J end lost 8 bases, and 20 bases lay between the germline ends. Here the CDR3 reads CASKKGGGLEGYTF. The CDR3 nucleotides read TGTGCCAGCAAAAAGGGAGGGGGTCTTGAGGGCTACACCTTC.

This chain connects TRBV19 to TRBJ1-1; no clear D gene. V was clipped by 7 bases and J by 2 bases, with 11 bases between them. CDR1 is LNHDA and CDR2 is SQIVND in the germline V gene (reference sequence). This CDR3 comprises 13 residues. The CDR3 nucleotides read TGTGCCAGTATGTTTTCGACAAACACTGAAGCTTTCTTT. It yields the protein CASMFSTNTEAFF.

The chain recombines TRBV5-6 with TRBJ1-1, with TRBD1 matching over 9 bases. Germline V gene sequence: CDR1 SGHDT, CDR2 YYEEEE. Losses at the gene ends were 3 bases for V and 9 bases for J; bases not matched to a gene: 9. CDR3 length equals 14 residues. The CDR3: CASSWGGQGWKAFF. The DNA of the CDR3 is TGTGCCAGCAGCTGGGGAGGACAGGGGTGGAAAGCTTTCTTT.

This chain uses TRBV5-1 with TRBJ2-5; the match to TRBD2 covers 10 bases. CDR1 and CDR2 (germline): SGHRS, YFSETQ. Trimming took 1 base from V and 3 from J; bases not matched to a gene: 6. The CDR3 runs to 16 residues. The CDR3 nucleotides read TGCGCCAGCAGCTTGACTAGCGGGGTAACAGAAGAGACCCAGTACTTC. Amino acids: CASSLTSGVTEETQYF.

This sequence joins TRBV4-1 and TRBJ1-1; TRBD1 aligns across 7 bases. The junction had 3 bases not matched to a gene; V was cut back by 4 bases and J by 1 base. The V gene's germline CDR1 is MGHRA and CDR2 YSYEKL. The CDR3 extends over 14 amino acids. CDR3 loop: CASSPGTANTEAFF. DNA for the CDR3: TGCGCCAGCAGCCCTGGGACAGCGAACACTGAAGCTTTCTTT.

This rearrangement joins TRBV2 to TRBJ1-3; perhaps TRBD1 as D (5 bases). Germline values: CDR1 SNHLY, CDR2 FYNNEI. V was pared by 0 bases and J by 0 bases, with 9 bases between. The CDR3 sequence is 16 residues long. The CDR3 reads CASSEAPGVSGNTIYF. The CDR3 bases are TGTGCCAGCAGTGAAGCGCCGGGGGTCTCTGGAAACACCATATATTTT. The full variable domain, rest sourced from reference TRBV2 and TRBJ1-3, is EPEVTQTPSHQVTQMGQEVILRCVPISNHLYFYWYRQILGQKVEFLVSFYNNEISEKSEIFDDQFSVERPDGSNFTLKIRSTKLEDSAMYFCASSEAPGVSGNTIYFGEGSWLTVV.

V usage is TRBV7-6 and J usage is TRBJ2-2; tentatively, D is TRBD2 (5 bases). Germline values: CDR1 SGHVS, CDR2 FNYEAQ. This CDR3 contains 15 residues. V was pared by 1 base and J by 7 bases, with 13 bases between. The CDR3 sequence is CASSLGGFGGGELFF. CDR3 sequence (DNA): TGTGCCAGCAGCTTAGGAGGGTTCGGTGGCGGGGAGCTGTTTTTT.

The chain uses TRBV2 and TRBJ1-2, with 9 bases that match TRBD1. This CDR3 region has 13 residues. The germline V gene encodes CDR1 SNHLY and CDR2 FYNNEI. V dropped 7 bases and J dropped 8; count of bases not matched to a gene: 8. For the CDR3, the DNA is TGTGCCAGCAAACTACAGGGGGCGGGCGGCTACACCTTC. Translated: CASKLQGAGGYTF.

The rearrangement uses TRBV6-5 and TRBJ1-2; D not certain. The CDR3 has 12 residues. The germline V gene has CDR1 MNHEY and CDR2 SVGAGI. Trimming removed 4 bases from V and 4 bases from J, with 7 bases in between. The CDR3: CASSSSSYGYTF. In nucleotides, the CDR3 is TGTGCCAGCAGTTCATCCAGCTATGGCTACACCTTC.